This TCR beta chain was sequenced for a study of T cell changes during pregnancy in multiple sclerosis. V was pared by 4 bases and J by 5 bases, with 4 bases of the junction left unmatched. Germline V gene sequence: CDR1 MGHRA, CDR2 YSYEKL. The CDR3 is 16 amino acids. Sequenced by immunoSEQ multiplex PCR; TCRdb stores in-frame clones only, minus some. The table records approximately 100,000 clones, roughly nine tenths of them present only once. Sequencing was performed on peripheral blood, taken in the second trimester of pregnancy. The clonotype was recovered from a female donor with multiple sclerosis, enrolled in a pregnancy study. The chain recombines TRBV4-1 with TRBJ2-2, with 13 bases identical to TRBD2. The CDR3 reads CASSLGLAGVTGELFF. The CDR3 nucleotides read TGCGCCAGCAGCCTCGGACTAGCGGGGGTAACCGGGGAGCTGTTTTTT.